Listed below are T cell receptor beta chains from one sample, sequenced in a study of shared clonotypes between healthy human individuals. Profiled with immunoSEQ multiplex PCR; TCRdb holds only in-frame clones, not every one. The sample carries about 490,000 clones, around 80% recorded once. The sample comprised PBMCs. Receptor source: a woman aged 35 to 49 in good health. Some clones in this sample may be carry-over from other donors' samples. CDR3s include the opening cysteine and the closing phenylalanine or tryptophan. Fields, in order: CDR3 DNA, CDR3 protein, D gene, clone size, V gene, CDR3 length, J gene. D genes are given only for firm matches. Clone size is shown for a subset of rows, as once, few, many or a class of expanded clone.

cdr3_nt: TGCGCCAGCGCTCGAGGGGGCGAAACAGATACGCAGTATTTT
cdr3_aa: CASARGGETDTQYF
d_call: TRBD1
clone_size: .
v_call: TRBV5-1
cdr3_length: 14
j_call: TRBJ2-3

cdr3_nt: TGTGCCACCCGGGACAGTAACTATGGCTACACCTTC
cdr3_aa: CATRDSNYGYTF
d_call: TRBD1
clone_size: .
v_call: TRBV19
cdr3_length: 12
j_call: TRBJ1-2

cdr3_nt: TGTGCCTGGAGTGTAACGGGGGCGGACACCGGGGAGCTGTTTTTT
cdr3_aa: CAWSVTGADTGELFF
d_call: .
clone_size: .
v_call: TRBV30
cdr3_length: 15
j_call: TRBJ2-2

cdr3_nt: TGTGCCAGCACCGAGGCGGGGGCTTCGAACACCGGGGAGCTGTTTTTT
cdr3_aa: CASTEAGASNTGELFF
d_call: .
clone_size: .
v_call: TRBV2
cdr3_length: 16
j_call: TRBJ2-2

cdr3_nt: TGTGCCAGCAGCCCGGGACTAGCGGGAGGGCCGGGTGCCACAGATACGCAGTATTTT
cdr3_aa: CASSPGLAGGPGATDTQYF
d_call: TRBD2
clone_size: .
v_call: TRBV2
cdr3_length: 19
j_call: TRBJ2-3

cdr3_nt: TGTGCCAGCAGTATAGGGACAGGGGGCTCCTACGAGCAGTACTTC
cdr3_aa: CASSIGTGGSYEQYF
d_call: TRBD1
clone_size: .
v_call: TRBV6-1
cdr3_length: 15
j_call: TRBJ2-7

cdr3_nt: TGTGCCAGCAGCTCGATCGTCCAGGGACGATACGAGCAGTACTTC
cdr3_aa: CASSSIVQGRYEQYF
d_call: .
clone_size: .
v_call: TRBV7-2
cdr3_length: 15
j_call: TRBJ2-7

cdr3_nt: TGTGCCAGCAGTTTGACACTCTACGAGCAGTACTTC
cdr3_aa: CASSLTLYEQYF
d_call: .
clone_size: .
v_call: TRBV28
cdr3_length: 12
j_call: TRBJ2-7

cdr3_nt: TGCGCCAGCAGTGAATCGCAGGACCAAGAGACCCAGTACTTC
cdr3_aa: CASSESQDQETQYF
d_call: .
clone_size: .
v_call: TRBV10-1
cdr3_length: 14
j_call: TRBJ2-5

cdr3_nt: TGTGCCTGGAGTGTAGGACAGCAGAACTATGGCTACACCTTC
cdr3_aa: CAWSVGQQNYGYTF
d_call: .
clone_size: .
v_call: TRBV30
cdr3_length: 14
j_call: TRBJ1-2

cdr3_nt: TGTGCCAGCTCACCCTCCCAAGAGACCCAGTACTTC
cdr3_aa: CASSPSQETQYF
d_call: .
clone_size: few
v_call: TRBV18
cdr3_length: 12
j_call: TRBJ2-5

cdr3_nt: TGTGCCAGCACCCAAGGGGGTGACACCGGGGAGCTGTTTTTT
cdr3_aa: CASTQGGDTGELFF
d_call: .
clone_size: many
v_call: TRBV6-1
cdr3_length: 14
j_call: TRBJ2-2

cdr3_nt: TGTGCCAGCAGCTCTCCAGGGGGCAAAGAGACCCAGTACTTC
cdr3_aa: CASSSPGGKETQYF
d_call: TRBD1
clone_size: .
v_call: TRBV9
cdr3_length: 14
j_call: TRBJ2-5

cdr3_nt: TGTGCCAGCAGCTTGTCCGGGACAGGGTATGGCTACACCTTC
cdr3_aa: CASSLSGTGYGYTF
d_call: TRBD1
clone_size: .
v_call: TRBV5-4
cdr3_length: 14
j_call: TRBJ1-2

cdr3_nt: TGTGCCAGCAGCCCGGGACTCACCACAGATACGCAGTATTTT
cdr3_aa: CASSPGLTTDTQYF
d_call: .
clone_size: .
v_call: TRBV14
cdr3_length: 14
j_call: TRBJ2-3

cdr3_nt: TGTGCCAGTAGTATCATAGGGGATGGTGAAAAACTGTTTTTT
cdr3_aa: CASSIIGDGEKLFF
d_call: .
clone_size: .
v_call: TRBV19
cdr3_length: 14
j_call: TRBJ1-4

cdr3_nt: TGTGCCAGCAGCGCCCAGTCCAGGGTAGTCGCCGGGGAGCTGTTTTTT
cdr3_aa: CASSAQSRVVAGELFF
d_call: .
clone_size: .
v_call: TRBV9
cdr3_length: 16
j_call: TRBJ2-2

cdr3_nt: TGTGCTAGTGGTACACGACAGGGGGGAAACAATGAGCAGTTCTTC
cdr3_aa: CASGTRQGGNNEQFF
d_call: TRBD1
clone_size: .
v_call: TRBV12-5
cdr3_length: 15
j_call: TRBJ2-1

cdr3_nt: TGTGCCAGCAGTGTGGGGCAGGGGGGAACCGGGGAGCTGTTTTTT
cdr3_aa: CASSVGQGGTGELFF
d_call: .
clone_size: .
v_call: TRBV2
cdr3_length: 15
j_call: TRBJ2-2

cdr3_nt: TGTGCCACCAGTTTTGGGGGAGCGCAAGAGACCCAGTACTTC
cdr3_aa: CATSFGGAQETQYF
d_call: .
clone_size: .
v_call: TRBV15
cdr3_length: 14
j_call: TRBJ2-5

cdr3_nt: TGTGCCAGTAGGCCTTCCGGGGATGAGCAGTTCTTC
cdr3_aa: CASRPSGDEQFF
d_call: .
clone_size: .
v_call: TRBV19
cdr3_length: 12
j_call: TRBJ2-1

cdr3_nt: TGCGCCAGCAGCCAAGGGCGTGGGGGACAGGTTACTGAAGCTTTCTTT
cdr3_aa: CASSQGRGGQVTEAFF
d_call: TRBD1
clone_size: .
v_call: TRBV4-3
cdr3_length: 16
j_call: TRBJ1-1

cdr3_nt: TGCGCCAGCAGTGAGGGGACTAGCGGGAGTAGAGAGACCCAGTACTTC
cdr3_aa: CASSEGTSGSRETQYF
d_call: TRBD2
clone_size: .
v_call: TRBV10-1
cdr3_length: 16
j_call: TRBJ2-5

cdr3_nt: TGTGCTAGCAGCTCCCTAGCGGGAGCATTTGATGAGCAGTTCTTC
cdr3_aa: CASSSLAGAFDEQFF
d_call: TRBD2
clone_size: .
v_call: TRBV7-7
cdr3_length: 15
j_call: TRBJ2-1

cdr3_nt: TGTGCCAGCAGGATGGGACGGGGACTGCGTGGCACAGATACGCAGTATTTT
cdr3_aa: CASRMGRGLRGTDTQYF
d_call: .
clone_size: few
v_call: TRBV5-6
cdr3_length: 17
j_call: TRBJ2-3

cdr3_nt: TGTGCCAGCTCCCTAACTTTGCCGGGGCCAGCCTCCTACGAGCAGTACTTC
cdr3_aa: CASSLTLPGPASYEQYF
d_call: .
clone_size: .
v_call: TRBV11-1
cdr3_length: 17
j_call: TRBJ2-7

cdr3_nt: TGTGCCACCAGCGTTAGTAGGAACACCGGGGAGCTGTTTTTT
cdr3_aa: CATSVSRNTGELFF
d_call: .
clone_size: .
v_call: TRBV15
cdr3_length: 14
j_call: TRBJ2-2

cdr3_nt: TGCAGTGCTAGACTAGCTGAGACCCAGTACTTC
cdr3_aa: CSARLAETQYF
d_call: .
clone_size: .
v_call: TRBV20-1
cdr3_length: 11
j_call: TRBJ2-5

cdr3_nt: TGCGCCAGCAGCTTCGGGACAGGGGAGTACGAGCAGTACTTC
cdr3_aa: CASSFGTGEYEQYF
d_call: TRBD1
clone_size: .
v_call: TRBV5-1
cdr3_length: 14
j_call: TRBJ2-7

cdr3_nt: TGTGCCAGCAGCCAAGAGTTTGTGGGGTACAATGAGCAGTTCTTC
cdr3_aa: CASSQEFVGYNEQFF
d_call: .
clone_size: many
v_call: TRBV14
cdr3_length: 15
j_call: TRBJ2-1

cdr3_nt: TGTGCCAGCAGCTTAGCGGTGAGAACAGGGGGACTGGGGTCCTACGAGCAGTACTTC
cdr3_aa: CASSLAVRTGGLGSYEQYF
d_call: TRBD1
clone_size: many
v_call: TRBV7-6
cdr3_length: 19
j_call: TRBJ2-7

cdr3_nt: TGCGCCAGCACCCCCACCGGGACTAGCGGAACCTACGAGCAGTACTTC
cdr3_aa: CASTPTGTSGTYEQYF
d_call: TRBD2
clone_size: .
v_call: TRBV5-1
cdr3_length: 16
j_call: TRBJ2-7

cdr3_nt: TGTGCCAGCAGTTCTCAACCTAGCGGACCGTTCCAAGAGACCCAGTACTTC
cdr3_aa: CASSSQPSGPFQETQYF
d_call: TRBD2
clone_size: .
v_call: TRBV28
cdr3_length: 17
j_call: TRBJ2-5

cdr3_nt: TGCGCCAGCAGCCACGGACTAGGTGGATCCAATGAGCAGTTCTTC
cdr3_aa: CASSHGLGGSNEQFF
d_call: TRBD2
clone_size: .
v_call: TRBV4-1
cdr3_length: 15
j_call: TRBJ2-1

cdr3_nt: TGTGCCAGCAGTTCCACCGGGACAGCATATGGCTACACCTTC
cdr3_aa: CASSSTGTAYGYTF
d_call: TRBD1
clone_size: .
v_call: TRBV28
cdr3_length: 14
j_call: TRBJ1-2

cdr3_nt: TGTGCCAGCAGTGAGCGGCTTAGCAATCAGCCCCAGCATTTT
cdr3_aa: CASSERLSNQPQHF
d_call: .
clone_size: .
v_call: TRBV2
cdr3_length: 14
j_call: TRBJ1-5

cdr3_nt: TGCAGTGCCCCAATAGGGGTTGACCACACCTTC
cdr3_aa: CSAPIGVDHTF
d_call: .
clone_size: .
v_call: TRBV20-1
cdr3_length: 11
j_call: TRBJ1-2

cdr3_nt: TGCGCCAGCAGTACCTCTAGCGGGAGGCCCGAGCAGTACTTC
cdr3_aa: CASSTSSGRPEQYF
d_call: TRBD2
clone_size: .
v_call: TRBV10-2
cdr3_length: 14
j_call: TRBJ2-7

cdr3_nt: TGTGCCTGGAGTTCCACAGGGGGTTCCTACAATGAGCAGTTCTTC
cdr3_aa: CAWSSTGGSYNEQFF
d_call: TRBD1
clone_size: .
v_call: TRBV30
cdr3_length: 15
j_call: TRBJ2-1

cdr3_nt: TGTGCCAGCAGCCTGATCGAATACGAGCAGTACTTC
cdr3_aa: CASSLIEYEQYF
d_call: .
clone_size: .
v_call: TRBV28
cdr3_length: 12
j_call: TRBJ2-7

cdr3_nt: TGTGCCAGCTCACCGGGACAGGGGAACACAGATACGCAGTATTTT
cdr3_aa: CASSPGQGNTDTQYF
d_call: TRBD1
clone_size: .
v_call: TRBV18
cdr3_length: 15
j_call: TRBJ2-3

cdr3_nt: TGTGCCAGCAGGTATTACGGGGAGCTGTTTTTT
cdr3_aa: CASRYYGELFF
d_call: .
clone_size: .
v_call: TRBV6-1
cdr3_length: 11
j_call: TRBJ2-2

cdr3_nt: TGTGCCAGCAGCCTCACGGGGCTAGCGGGATCGGGCACAGATACGCAGTATTTT
cdr3_aa: CASSLTGLAGSGTDTQYF
d_call: TRBD2
clone_size: .
v_call: TRBV7-3
cdr3_length: 18
j_call: TRBJ2-3

cdr3_nt: TGTGCCAGTAGTTACTACGAGCAGTACTTC
cdr3_aa: CASSYYEQYF
d_call: .
clone_size: once
v_call: TRBV19
cdr3_length: 10
j_call: TRBJ2-7

cdr3_nt: TGCGCCAGCAGCCAAACCGGGACAGGGTCCCACAATGAGCAGTTCTTC
cdr3_aa: CASSQTGTGSHNEQFF
d_call: TRBD1
clone_size: .
v_call: TRBV4-1
cdr3_length: 16
j_call: TRBJ2-1

cdr3_nt: TGTGCCAGCTCCAAAGGGGTAGGGGGAGTCACTGAAGCTTTCTTT
cdr3_aa: CASSKGVGGVTEAFF
d_call: .
clone_size: .
v_call: TRBV18
cdr3_length: 15
j_call: TRBJ1-1

cdr3_nt: TGTGCCAGCAGCTTAGGCAGGGGGCCGTACGAGCAGTACTTC
cdr3_aa: CASSLGRGPYEQYF
d_call: TRBD1
clone_size: .
v_call: TRBV11-2
cdr3_length: 14
j_call: TRBJ2-7

cdr3_nt: TGTGCCGCCAGCAGAGGTAGCGGTGAGGGATCAGATACGCAGTATTTT
cdr3_aa: CAASRGSGEGSDTQYF
d_call: .
clone_size: .
v_call: TRBV15
cdr3_length: 16
j_call: TRBJ2-3

cdr3_nt: TGTGCCAGCAGTTGGGCAACAACTAATGAAAAACTGTTTTTT
cdr3_aa: CASSWATTNEKLFF
d_call: .
clone_size: .
v_call: TRBV28
cdr3_length: 14
j_call: TRBJ1-4

cdr3_nt: TGTGCCAGCAGTTCCAGACAGGGAGGTTATGGCTACACCTTC
cdr3_aa: CASSSRQGGYGYTF
d_call: TRBD1
clone_size: once
v_call: TRBV27
cdr3_length: 14
j_call: TRBJ1-2